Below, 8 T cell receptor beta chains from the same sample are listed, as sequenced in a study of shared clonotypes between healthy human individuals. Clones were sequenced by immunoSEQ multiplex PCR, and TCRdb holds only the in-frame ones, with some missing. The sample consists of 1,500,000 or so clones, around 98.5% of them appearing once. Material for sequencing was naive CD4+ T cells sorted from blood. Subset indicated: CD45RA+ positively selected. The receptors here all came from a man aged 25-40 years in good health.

CDR3 loop: CAWSFPNTGELFF. CDR3 bases: TGTGCCTGGAGTTTCCCGAACACCGGGGAGCTGTTTTTT. This chain joins TRBV30 and TRBJ2-2; D unclear. The CDR3 consists of 13 residues. V was shortened by 2 bases and J by 0 bases, with 4 bases between the two germline ends. The germline V gene encodes CDR1 GTSNPN and CDR2 SVGIG (reference sequence).

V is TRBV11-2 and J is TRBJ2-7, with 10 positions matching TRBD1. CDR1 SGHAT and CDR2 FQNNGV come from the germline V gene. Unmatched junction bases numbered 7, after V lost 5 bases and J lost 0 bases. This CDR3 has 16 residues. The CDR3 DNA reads TGTGCCAGCAGCACCCGCGGGACAGGGGCCTCCTACGAGCAGTACTTC. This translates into CASSTRGTGASYEQYF.

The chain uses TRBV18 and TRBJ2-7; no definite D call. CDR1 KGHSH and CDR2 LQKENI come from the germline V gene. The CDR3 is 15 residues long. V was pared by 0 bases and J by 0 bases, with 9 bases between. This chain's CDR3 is CASSPPSHSSYEQYF. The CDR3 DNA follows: TGTGCCAGCTCACCACCTTCACACAGCTCCTACGAGCAGTACTTC.

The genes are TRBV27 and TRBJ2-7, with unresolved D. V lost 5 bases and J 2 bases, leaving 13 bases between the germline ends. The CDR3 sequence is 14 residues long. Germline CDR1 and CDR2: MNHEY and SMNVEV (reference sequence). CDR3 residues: CASSPTLRAYEQYF. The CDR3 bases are TGTGCCAGCAGTCCTACCCTTAGGGCCTACGAGCAGTACTTC.

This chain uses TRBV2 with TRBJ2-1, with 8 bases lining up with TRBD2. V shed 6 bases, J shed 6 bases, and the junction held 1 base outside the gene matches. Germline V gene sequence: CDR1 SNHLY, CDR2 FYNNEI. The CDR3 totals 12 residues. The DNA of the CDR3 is TGTGCCAGCAGGGGACTAGTCAATGAGCAGTTCTTC. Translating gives CASRGLVNEQFF. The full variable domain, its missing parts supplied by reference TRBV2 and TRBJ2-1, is EPEVTQTPSHQVTQMGQEVILRCVPISNHLYFYWYRQILGQKVEFLVSFYNNEISEKSEIFDDQFSVERPDGSNFTLKIRSTKLEDSAMYFCASRGLVNEQFFGPGTRLTVL.

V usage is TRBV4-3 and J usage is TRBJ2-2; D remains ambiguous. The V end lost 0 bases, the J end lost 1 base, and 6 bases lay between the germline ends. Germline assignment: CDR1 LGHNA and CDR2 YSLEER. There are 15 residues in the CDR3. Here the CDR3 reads CASSQERGNTGELFF. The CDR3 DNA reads TGCGCCAGCAGCCAAGAGCGCGGGAACACCGGGGAGCTGTTTTTT.

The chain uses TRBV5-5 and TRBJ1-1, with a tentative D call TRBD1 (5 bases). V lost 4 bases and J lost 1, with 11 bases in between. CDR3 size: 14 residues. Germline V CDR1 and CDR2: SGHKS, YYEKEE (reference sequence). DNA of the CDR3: TGTGCCAGCAGCCGGGGACGGGAGAACACTGAAGCTTTCTTT. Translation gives CASSRGRENTEAFF.

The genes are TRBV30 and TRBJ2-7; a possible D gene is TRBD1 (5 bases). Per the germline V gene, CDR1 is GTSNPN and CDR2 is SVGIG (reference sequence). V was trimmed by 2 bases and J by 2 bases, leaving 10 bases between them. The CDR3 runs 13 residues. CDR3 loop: CAWSTGLTYEQYF. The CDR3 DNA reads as TGTGCCTGGAGTACAGGTTTGACCTACGAGCAGTACTTC.